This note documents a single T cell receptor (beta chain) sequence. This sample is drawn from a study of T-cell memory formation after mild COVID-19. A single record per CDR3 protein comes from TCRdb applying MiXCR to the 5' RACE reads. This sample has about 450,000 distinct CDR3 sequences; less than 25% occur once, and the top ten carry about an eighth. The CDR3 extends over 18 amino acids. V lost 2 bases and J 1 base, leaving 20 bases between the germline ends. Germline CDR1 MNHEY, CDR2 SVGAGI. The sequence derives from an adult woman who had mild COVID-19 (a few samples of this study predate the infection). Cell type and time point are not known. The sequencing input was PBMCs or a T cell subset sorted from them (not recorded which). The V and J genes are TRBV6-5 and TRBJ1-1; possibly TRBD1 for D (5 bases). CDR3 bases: TGTGCCAGCAGTTACGCGGCGGCCGACAGCCCCTGGAACACTGAAGCTTTCTTT. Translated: CASSYAAADSPWNTEAFF.